Following are 7 T cell receptor beta chains from one sample sequenced in a study of identical twins. MiXCR, applied by TCRdb to the 5' RACE reads, yields one record per CDR3 protein. The sample lists hundreds of thousands of distinct CDR3 sequences; around 8.6% were seen once. The same sample was also used in a study of yellow fever vaccine responses in identical twins.

The sample was PBMCs. Source of these receptors: a woman aged 18-35 years in good health.

The chain has TRBV10-3 and TRBJ2-5; D might be TRBD1 (5 bases). The CDR3 is 13 residues long. The germline CDR1 and CDR2 sequences are ENHRY and SYGVKD. V lost 6 bases to trimming and J lost 4 bases, with 12 bases between them. The CDR3 loop is CAIRAGSAETQYF. CDR3 DNA: TGTGCCATCAGAGCAGGGTCCGCAGAGACCCAGTACTTC.

The chain couples TRBV28 to TRBJ2-1, with D unresolved. CDR3 length equals 18 residues. Germline V CDR1 and CDR2: MDHEN, SYDVKM. V dropped 3 bases and J dropped 9 bases, with 27 bases sitting between them. Written as DNA, the CDR3 is TGTGCCAGCAGTTTCATGGCACAATCCTCAAGCCTCTCGGGTGAGCAGTTCTTC. It translates to CASSFMAQSSSLSGEQFF. Variable domain in full (rest from reference TRBV28 and TRBJ2-1): DVKVTQSSRYLVKRTGEKVFLECVQDMDHENMFWYRQDPGLGLRLIYFSYDVKMKEKGDIPEGYSVSREKKERFSLILESASTNQTSMYLCASSFMAQSSSLSGEQFFGPGTRLTVL.

The chain has TRBV5-1 and TRBJ1-1; D remains ambiguous. Trimming shortened V by 1 base and J by 1 base, and 8 bases separated the two germline ends. This CDR3 spans 14 amino acids. Looked up from germline, CDR1 is SGHRS and CDR2 is YFSETQ. The DNA for the CDR3 is TGCGCCAGCAGCTTGACATACAGGAACACTGAAGCTTTCTTT. Protein product: CASSLTYRNTEAFF.

In its sample, this clonotype was seen many times. As DNA, the CDR3 is TGTGCCAGCAGTTACTCGAGGGGACAGGTAGTCCCCTACGAGCAGTACTTC. Its protein product is CASSYSRGQVVPYEQYF. The chain employs TRBV6-5 and TRBJ2-7, with 8 bases fitting TRBD1. The CDR3 length is 17 residues. J gave up 2 bases and V 0 bases, and 9 bases lay outside the gene matches. Germline-derived CDR1 and CDR2 are MNHEY and SVGAGI.

This clonotype was recorded a few times. The chain has TRBV5-1 and TRBJ2-3; D remains unclear. The germline V and J ends were trimmed by 5 bases and 1 base, with 17 bases remaining between them. The germline gives CDR1 SGHRS, CDR2 YFSETQ. The CDR3 consists of 16 residues. CDR3 protein: CASRPPRATGTDTQYF. The CDR3 DNA follows: TGCGCCAGCAGGCCCCCTAGAGCAACAGGCACAGATACGCAGTATTTT.

The chain couples TRBV20-1 to TRBJ2-2, with 7 positions matching TRBD1. With 6 bases clipped from V and 0 bases from J, the junction kept 7 bases outside the gene matches. From germline, CDR1 is DFQATT and CDR2 SNEGSKA (reference sequence). The CDR3 length is 15 residues. CDR3 amino acids: CSALLTGSNTGELFF. The CDR3, as DNA: TGCAGTGCGCTGCTGACAGGGTCGAACACCGGGGAGCTGTTTTTT.

This chain links TRBV3-1 with TRBJ2-6, with D possibly matching TRBD1 (6 bases). V was shortened by 5 bases and J by 2 bases, with 19 bases between the two germline ends. This CDR3 is 18 amino acids long. Germline-derived CDR1 and CDR2 are LGHDT and YNNKEL (reference sequence). In DNA, the CDR3 is TGTGCCAGCAGCTCAACCGGGACAAGGTTAACTGGGGCCAACGTCCTGACTTTC. Translated, it gives CASSSTGTRLTGANVLTF.